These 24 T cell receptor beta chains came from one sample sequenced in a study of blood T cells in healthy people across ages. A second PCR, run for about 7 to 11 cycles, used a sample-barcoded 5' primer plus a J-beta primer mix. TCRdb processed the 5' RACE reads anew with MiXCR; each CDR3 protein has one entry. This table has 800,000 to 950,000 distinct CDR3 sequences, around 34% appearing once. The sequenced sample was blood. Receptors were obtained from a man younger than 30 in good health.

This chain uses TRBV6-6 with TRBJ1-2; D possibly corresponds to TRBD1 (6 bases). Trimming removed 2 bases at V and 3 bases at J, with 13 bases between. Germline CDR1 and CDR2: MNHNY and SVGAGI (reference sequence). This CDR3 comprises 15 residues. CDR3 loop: CASSYGMAGDYGYTF. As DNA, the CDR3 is TGTGCCAGCAGTTACGGCATGGCAGGGGACTATGGCTACACCTTC.

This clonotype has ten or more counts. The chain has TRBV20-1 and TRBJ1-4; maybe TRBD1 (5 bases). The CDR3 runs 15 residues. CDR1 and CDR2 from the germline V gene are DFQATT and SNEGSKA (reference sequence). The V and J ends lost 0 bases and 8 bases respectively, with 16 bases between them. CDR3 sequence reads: CSARDPLFQGEKLFF. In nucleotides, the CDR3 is TGCAGTGCTAGAGATCCGCTCTTCCAGGGAGAAAAACTGTTTTTT.

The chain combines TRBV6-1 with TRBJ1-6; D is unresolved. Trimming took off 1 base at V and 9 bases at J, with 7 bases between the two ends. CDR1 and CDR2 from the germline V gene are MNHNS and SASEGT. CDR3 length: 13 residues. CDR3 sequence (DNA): TGTGCCAGCAGTGAAGTGTCCGGTTCACCCCTCCACTTT. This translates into CASSEVSGSPLHF.

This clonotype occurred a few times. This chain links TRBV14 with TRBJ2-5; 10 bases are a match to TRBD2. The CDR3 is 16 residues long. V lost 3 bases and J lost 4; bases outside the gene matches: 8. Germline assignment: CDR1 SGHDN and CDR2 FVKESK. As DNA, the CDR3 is TGTGCCAGCAGCCACCCCGGTAGCGGGGGGCCAGAGACCCAGTACTTC. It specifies CASSHPGSGGPETQYF.

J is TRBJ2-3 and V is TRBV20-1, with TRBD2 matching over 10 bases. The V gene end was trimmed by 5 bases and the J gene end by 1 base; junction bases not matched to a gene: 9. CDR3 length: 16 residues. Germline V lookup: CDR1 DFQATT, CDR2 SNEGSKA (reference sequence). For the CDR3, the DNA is TGCAGTGCTGTGCCCTATACTAGCGGGGGCACAGATACGCAGTATTTT. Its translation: CSAVPYTSGGTDTQYF.

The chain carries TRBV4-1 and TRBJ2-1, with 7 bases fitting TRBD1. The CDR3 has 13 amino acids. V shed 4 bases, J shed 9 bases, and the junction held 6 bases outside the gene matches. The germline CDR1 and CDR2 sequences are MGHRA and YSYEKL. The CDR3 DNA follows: TGCGCCAGCAGCCGGGGGCCAGGGGGTGAGCAGTTCTTC. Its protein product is CASSRGPGGEQFF.

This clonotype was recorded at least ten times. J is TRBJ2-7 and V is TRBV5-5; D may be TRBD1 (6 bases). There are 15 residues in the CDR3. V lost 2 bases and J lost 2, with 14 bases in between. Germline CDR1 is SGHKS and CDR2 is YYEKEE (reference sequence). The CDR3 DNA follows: TGTGCCAGCAGCTTACGAGACAGGAACCCCTACGAGCAGTACTTC. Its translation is CASSLRDRNPYEQYF.

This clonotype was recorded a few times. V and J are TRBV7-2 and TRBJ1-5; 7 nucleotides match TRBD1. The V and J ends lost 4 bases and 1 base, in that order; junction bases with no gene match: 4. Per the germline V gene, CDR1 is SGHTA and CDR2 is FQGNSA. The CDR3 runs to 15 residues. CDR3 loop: CASSSSRGSNQPQHF. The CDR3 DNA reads TGTGCCAGCAGCTCGTCCAGGGGGAGCAATCAGCCCCAGCATTTT.

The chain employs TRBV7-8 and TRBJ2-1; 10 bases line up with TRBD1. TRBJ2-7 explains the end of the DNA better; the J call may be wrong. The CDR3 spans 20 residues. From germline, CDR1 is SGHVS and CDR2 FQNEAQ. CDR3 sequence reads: CASSSTLYETGTGDYNEQYF. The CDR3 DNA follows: TGTGCCAGCAGCTCCACTTTATACGAAACCGGGACAGGGGACTACAATGAGCAGTACTTC.

In DNA, the CDR3 is TGTGCCATCAGTGAGGGGACCGGGGAGCTGTTTTTT. Its protein product is CAISEGTGELFF. This sequence joins TRBV10-3 and TRBJ2-2, with D unclear. V was pared by 2 bases and J by 5 bases, with 3 bases between. The germline V gene encodes CDR1 ENHRY and CDR2 SYGVKD. This CDR3 is built from 12 residues.

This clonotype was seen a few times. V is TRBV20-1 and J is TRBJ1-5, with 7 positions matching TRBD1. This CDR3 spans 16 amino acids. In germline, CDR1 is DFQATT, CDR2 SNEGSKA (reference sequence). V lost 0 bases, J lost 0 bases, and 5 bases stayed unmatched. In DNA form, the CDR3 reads TGCAGTGCTAGAGATGGGGGACAGCCTAGCAATCAGCCCCAGCATTTT. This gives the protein CSARDGGQPSNQPQHF.

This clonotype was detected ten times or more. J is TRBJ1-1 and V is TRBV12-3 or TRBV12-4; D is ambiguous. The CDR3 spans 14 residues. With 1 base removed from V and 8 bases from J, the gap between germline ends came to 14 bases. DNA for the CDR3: TGTGCCAGCAGTTTAGGGGCGGTGGGAGGAGAAGCTTTCTTT. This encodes CASSLGAVGGEAFF.

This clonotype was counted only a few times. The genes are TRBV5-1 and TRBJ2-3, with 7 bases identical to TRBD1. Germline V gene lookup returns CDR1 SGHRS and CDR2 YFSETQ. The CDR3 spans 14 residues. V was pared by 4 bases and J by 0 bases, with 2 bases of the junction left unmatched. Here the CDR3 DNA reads TGCGCCAGCAGCGAGGGACAGAGCACAGATACGCAGTATTTT. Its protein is CASSEGQSTDTQYF.

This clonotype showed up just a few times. The CDR3 region is CASSLMDSGSPLHF. The CDR3 nucleotides are TGTGCCAGCAGCCTAATGGATTCAGGTTCACCCCTCCACTTT. The chain carries TRBV7-2 and TRBJ1-6, with D unresolved. The CDR3 has 14 residues. Germline V gene sequence: CDR1 SGHTA, CDR2 FQGNSA. V was pared by 5 bases and J by 9 bases, with 14 bases between.

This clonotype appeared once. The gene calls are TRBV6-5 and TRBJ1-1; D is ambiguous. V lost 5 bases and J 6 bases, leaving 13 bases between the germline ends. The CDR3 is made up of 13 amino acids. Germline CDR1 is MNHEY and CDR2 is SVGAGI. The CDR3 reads CASSDGLGAEAFF. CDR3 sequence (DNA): TGTGCCAGCAGTGACGGTCTGGGCGCTGAAGCTTTCTTT.

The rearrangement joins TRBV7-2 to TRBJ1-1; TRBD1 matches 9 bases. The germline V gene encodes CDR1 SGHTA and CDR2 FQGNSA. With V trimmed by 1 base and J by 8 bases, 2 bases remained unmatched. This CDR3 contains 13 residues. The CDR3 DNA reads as TGTGCCAGCAGCTTAGGGGGGACAGGGGAAGCTTTCTTT. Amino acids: CASSLGGTGEAFF.

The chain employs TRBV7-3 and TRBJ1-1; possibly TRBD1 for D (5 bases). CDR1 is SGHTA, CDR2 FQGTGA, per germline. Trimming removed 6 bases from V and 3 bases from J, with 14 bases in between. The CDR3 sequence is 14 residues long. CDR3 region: CASSPTQGYTEAFF. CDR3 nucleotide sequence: TGTGCCAGCAGTCCTACCCAGGGTTACACTGAAGCTTTCTTT.

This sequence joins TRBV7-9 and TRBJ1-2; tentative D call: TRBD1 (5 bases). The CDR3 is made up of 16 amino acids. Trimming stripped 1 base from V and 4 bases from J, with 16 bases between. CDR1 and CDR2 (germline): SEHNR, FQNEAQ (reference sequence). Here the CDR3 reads CASSLGGGASLYGYTF. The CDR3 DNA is TGTGCCAGCAGCTTAGGGGGGGGAGCCTCCCTCTATGGCTACACCTTC.

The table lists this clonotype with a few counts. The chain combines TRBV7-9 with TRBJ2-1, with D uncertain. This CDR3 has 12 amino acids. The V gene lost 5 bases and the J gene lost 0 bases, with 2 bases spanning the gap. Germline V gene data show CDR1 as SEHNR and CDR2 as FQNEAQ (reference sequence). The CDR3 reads CASSRSYNEQFF. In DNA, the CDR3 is TGTGCCAGCAGCCGCTCCTACAATGAGCAGTTCTTC. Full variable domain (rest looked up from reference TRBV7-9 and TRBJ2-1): DTGVSQNPRHKITKRGQNVTFRCDPISEHNRLYWYRQTLGQGPEFLTYFQNEAQLEKSRLLSDRFSAERPKGSFSTLEIQRTEQGDSAMYLCASSRSYNEQFFGPGTRLTVL.

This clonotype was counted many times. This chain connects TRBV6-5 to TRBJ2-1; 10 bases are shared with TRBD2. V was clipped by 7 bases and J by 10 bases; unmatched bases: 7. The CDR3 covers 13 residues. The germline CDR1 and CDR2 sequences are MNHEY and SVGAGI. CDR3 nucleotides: TGTGCCAGCACCCAACTAGCGGGGAAAGAGCAGTTCTTC. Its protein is CASTQLAGKEQFF.

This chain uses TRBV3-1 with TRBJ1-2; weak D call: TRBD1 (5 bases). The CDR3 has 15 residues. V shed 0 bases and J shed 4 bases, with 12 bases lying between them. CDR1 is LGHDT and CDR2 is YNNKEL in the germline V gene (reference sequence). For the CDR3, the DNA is TGTGCCAGCAGCCAAGATGGGGCCGGTTCCTATGGCTACACCTTC. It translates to CASSQDGAGSYGYTF.

CDR3 DNA sequence: TGCAGTGCTACGCCCGGGACAGGACTCGCTCGGGAGAAAAATGAGCAGTTCTTC. It is translated as CSATPGTGLAREKNEQFF. V is TRBV20-1 and J is TRBJ2-1; 8 nucleotides line up with TRBD1. Germline CDR1 DFQATT, CDR2 SNEGSKA (reference sequence). The CDR3 spans 18 residues. V lost 4 bases to trimming and J lost 7 bases; unmatched junction nucleotides: 21.

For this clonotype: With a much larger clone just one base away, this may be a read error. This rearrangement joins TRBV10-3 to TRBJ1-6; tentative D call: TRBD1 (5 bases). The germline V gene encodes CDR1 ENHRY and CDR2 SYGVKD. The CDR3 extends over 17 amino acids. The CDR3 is CAISDYGIWGYNSPPHF. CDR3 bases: TGTGCCATCAGTGATTACGGGATCTGGGGGTATAATTCACCCCCCCACTTT.

The CDR3 DNA follows: TGTGCCGCAGACAGGGAAAACACTGAAGCTTTCTTT. Amino acid sequence: CAADRENTEAFF. J is TRBJ1-1 and V is TRBV10-3, with 7 positions matching TRBD1. Looked up from germline, CDR1 is ENHRY and CDR2 is SYGVKD. After removal of 11 bases from V and 2 bases from J, the junction contained 5 bases not matched to a gene. This CDR3 region has 12 residues.